This T cell receptor beta chain was recovered during a study of T cell responses to AZD1222 COVID-19 vaccine. Overall study: Researchers grouped second doses given at about 4 or about 12 weeks into one pool.

Study-wide findings and caveats: Repertoire collection took place solely once the T cell response had peaked. The sample set comprised mostly white British donors with more females, and clonal diversity was possibly underestimated.

TCRdb's copy holds only in-frame clones and misses some; the assay was immunoSEQ multiplex PCR. Of some 140,000 clones in the sample, more than 90% are singletons; the top ten hold about 3%. V lost 2 bases, J lost 1 base, and 7 bases stayed unmatched. This CDR3 has 18 amino acids. Germline CDR1 and CDR2: SGHVS and FQNEAQ. About this clone itself: As yet, its antigen is unknown.

The sample here was peripheral blood, taken on day 0 of AZD1222 vaccination. The TCR originated in an adult in good health. The chain combines TRBV7-8 with TRBJ2-2; 10 nucleotides agree with TRBD2. The CDR3 is CASSLSPASGRNTGELFF. CDR3 bases: TGTGCCAGCAGCTTATCTCCGGCTAGCGGGAGGAACACCGGGGAGCTGTTTTTT.